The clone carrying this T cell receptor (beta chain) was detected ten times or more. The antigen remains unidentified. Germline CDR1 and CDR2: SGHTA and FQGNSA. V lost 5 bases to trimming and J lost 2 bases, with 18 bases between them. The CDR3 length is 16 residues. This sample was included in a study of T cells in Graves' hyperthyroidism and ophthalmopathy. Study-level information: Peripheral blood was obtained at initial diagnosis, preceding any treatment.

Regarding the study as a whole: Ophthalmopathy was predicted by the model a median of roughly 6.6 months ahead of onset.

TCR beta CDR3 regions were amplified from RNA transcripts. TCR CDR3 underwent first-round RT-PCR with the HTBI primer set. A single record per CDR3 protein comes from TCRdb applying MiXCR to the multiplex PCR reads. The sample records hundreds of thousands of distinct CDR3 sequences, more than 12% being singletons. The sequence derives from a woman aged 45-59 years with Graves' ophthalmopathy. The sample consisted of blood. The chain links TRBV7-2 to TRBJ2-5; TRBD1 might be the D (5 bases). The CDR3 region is CASSARKTAIQETQYF. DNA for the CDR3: TGTGCCAGCAGCGCCAGAAAGACAGCCATACAAGAGACCCAGTACTTC.